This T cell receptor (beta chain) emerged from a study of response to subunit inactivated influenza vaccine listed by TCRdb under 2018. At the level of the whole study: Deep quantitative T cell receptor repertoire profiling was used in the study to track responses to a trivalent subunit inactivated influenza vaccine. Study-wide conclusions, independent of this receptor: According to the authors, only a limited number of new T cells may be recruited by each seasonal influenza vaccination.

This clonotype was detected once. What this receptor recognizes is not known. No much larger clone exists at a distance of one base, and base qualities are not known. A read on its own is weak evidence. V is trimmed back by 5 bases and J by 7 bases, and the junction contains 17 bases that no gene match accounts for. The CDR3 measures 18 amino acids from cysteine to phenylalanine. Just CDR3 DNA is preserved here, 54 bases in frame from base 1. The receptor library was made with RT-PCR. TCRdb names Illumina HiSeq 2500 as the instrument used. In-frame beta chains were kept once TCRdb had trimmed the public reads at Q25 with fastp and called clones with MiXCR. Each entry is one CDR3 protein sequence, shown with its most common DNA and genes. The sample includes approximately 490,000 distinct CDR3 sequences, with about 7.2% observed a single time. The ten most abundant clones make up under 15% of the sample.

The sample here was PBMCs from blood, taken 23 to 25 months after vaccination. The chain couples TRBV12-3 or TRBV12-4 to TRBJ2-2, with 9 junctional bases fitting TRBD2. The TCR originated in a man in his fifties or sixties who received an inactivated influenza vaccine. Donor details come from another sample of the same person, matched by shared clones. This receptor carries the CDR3 CASSPRYYGGGVDGELFF. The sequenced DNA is TGTGCCAGCAGTCCACGTTATTACGGCGGGGGGGTCGACGGGGAGCTGTTTTTT.